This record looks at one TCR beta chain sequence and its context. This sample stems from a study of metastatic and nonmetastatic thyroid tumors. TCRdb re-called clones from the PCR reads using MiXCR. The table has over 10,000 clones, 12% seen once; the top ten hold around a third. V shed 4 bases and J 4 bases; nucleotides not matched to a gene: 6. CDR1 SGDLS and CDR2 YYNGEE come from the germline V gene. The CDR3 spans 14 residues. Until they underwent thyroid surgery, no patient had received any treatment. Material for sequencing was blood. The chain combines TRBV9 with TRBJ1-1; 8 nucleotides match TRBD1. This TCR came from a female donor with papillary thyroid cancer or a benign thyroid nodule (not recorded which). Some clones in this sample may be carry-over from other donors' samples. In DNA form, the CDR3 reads TGTGCCAGCAGCACAGGGACAGGAAGCACTGAAGCTTTCTTT. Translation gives CASSTGTGSTEAFF.